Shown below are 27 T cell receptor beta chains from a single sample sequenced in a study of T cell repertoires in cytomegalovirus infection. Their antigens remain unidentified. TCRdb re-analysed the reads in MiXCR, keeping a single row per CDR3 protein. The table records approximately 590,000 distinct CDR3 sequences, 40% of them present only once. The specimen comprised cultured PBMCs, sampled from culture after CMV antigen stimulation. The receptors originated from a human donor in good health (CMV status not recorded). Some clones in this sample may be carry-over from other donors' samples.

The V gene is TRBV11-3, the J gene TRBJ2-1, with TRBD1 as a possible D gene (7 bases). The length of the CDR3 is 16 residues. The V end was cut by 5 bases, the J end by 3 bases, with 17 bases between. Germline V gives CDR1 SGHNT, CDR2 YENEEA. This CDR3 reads CASSPRRQGGYNEQFF. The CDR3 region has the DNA TGTGCCAGCAGCCCGCGACGACAGGGAGGCTACAATGAGCAGTTCTTC.

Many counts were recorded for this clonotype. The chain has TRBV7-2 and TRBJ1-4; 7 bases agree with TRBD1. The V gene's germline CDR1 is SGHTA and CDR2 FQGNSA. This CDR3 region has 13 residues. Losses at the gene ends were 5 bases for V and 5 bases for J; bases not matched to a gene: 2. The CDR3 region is CASSPRGNEKLFF. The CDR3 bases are TGTGCCAGCAGCCCCAGGGGGAATGAAAAACTGTTTTTT.

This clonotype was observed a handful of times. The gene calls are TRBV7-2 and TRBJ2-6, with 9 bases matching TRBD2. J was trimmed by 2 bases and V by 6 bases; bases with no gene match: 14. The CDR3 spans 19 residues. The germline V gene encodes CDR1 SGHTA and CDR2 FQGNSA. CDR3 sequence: CASRKRRGGPSPGANVLTF. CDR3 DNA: TGTGCCAGCAGAAAACGGCGGGGGGGCCCCTCCCCTGGGGCCAACGTCCTGACTTTC. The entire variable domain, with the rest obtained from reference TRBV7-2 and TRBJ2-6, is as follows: GAGVSQSPSNKVTEKGKDVELRCDPISGHTALYWYRQSLGQGLEFLIYFQGNSAPDKSGLPSDRFSAERTGGSVSTLTIQRTQQEDSAVYLCASRKRRGGPSPGANVLTFGAGSRLTVL.

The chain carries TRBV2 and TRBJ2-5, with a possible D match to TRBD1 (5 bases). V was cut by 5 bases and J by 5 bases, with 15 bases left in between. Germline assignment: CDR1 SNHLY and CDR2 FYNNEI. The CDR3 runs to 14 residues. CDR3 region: CASSKLGALETQYF. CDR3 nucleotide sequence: TGTGCCAGCAGTAAACTTGGGGCTCTGGAGACCCAGTACTTC.

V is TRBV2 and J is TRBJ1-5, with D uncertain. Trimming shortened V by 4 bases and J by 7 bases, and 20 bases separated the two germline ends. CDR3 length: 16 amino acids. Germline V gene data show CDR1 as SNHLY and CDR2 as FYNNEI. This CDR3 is CASSAGGSRYGQPQHF. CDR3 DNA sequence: TGTGCCAGCAGTGCAGGAGGATCCCGTTATGGACAGCCCCAGCATTTT.

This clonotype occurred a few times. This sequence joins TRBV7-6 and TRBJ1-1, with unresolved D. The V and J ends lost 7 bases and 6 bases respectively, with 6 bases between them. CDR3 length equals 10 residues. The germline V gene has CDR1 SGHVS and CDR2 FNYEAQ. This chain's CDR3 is CASKVAEAFF. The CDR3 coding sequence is TGTGCCAGCAAGGTCGCTGAAGCTTTCTTT.

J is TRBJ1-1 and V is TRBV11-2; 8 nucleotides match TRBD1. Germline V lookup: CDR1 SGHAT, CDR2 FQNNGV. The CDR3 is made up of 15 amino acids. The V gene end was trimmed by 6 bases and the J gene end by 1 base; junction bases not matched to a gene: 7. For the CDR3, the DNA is TGTGCCAGCAGAGATTCCGGGACAGGGAACACTGAAGCTTTCTTT. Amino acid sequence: CASRDSGTGNTEAFF.

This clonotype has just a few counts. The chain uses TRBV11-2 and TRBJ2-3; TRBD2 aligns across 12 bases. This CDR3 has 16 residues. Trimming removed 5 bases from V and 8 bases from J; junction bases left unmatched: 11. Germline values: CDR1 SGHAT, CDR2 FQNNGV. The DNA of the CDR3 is TGTGCCAGCAGCCCGACTAGCGGGAGCTATTGTGGTACGCAGTATTTT. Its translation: CASSPTSGSYCGTQYF.

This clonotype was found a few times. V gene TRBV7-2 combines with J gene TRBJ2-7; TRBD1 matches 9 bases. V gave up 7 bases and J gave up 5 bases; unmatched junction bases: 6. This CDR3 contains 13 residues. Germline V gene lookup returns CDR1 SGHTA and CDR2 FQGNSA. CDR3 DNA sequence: TGTGCCAGCACCCGGGACAGGGCGAACGAGCAGTACTTC. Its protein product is CASTRDRANEQYF.

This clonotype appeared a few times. As DNA, the CDR3 is TGTGCCAGCAGTTTAATCGGTCGAGCTCAGCCCCAGCATTTT. Amino acids: CASSLIGRAQPQHF. The chain combines TRBV12-3 or TRBV12-4 with TRBJ1-5, with no clear D. V dropped 2 bases and J dropped 6 bases, with 11 bases sitting between them. This CDR3 contains 14 residues.

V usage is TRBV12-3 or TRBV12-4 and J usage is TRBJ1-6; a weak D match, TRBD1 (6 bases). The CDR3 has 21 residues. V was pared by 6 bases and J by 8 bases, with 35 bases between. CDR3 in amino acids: CASRTPRGTRVRVWSHSPLHF. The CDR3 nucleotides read TGTGCCAGCAGGACCCCAAGGGGGACCCGGGTAAGGGTGTGGAGCCATTCACCCCTCCACTTT.

The CDR3 reads CASSADTDTQYF. For the CDR3, the DNA is TGTGCCAGTAGTGCCGATACAGATACGCAGTATTTT. The V and J genes are TRBV19 and TRBJ2-3; D not certain. Germline V lookup: CDR1 LNHDA, CDR2 SQIVND (reference sequence). The length of the CDR3 is 12 residues. V lost 5 bases, J lost 3 bases, and 6 bases lay in between.

For the CDR3, the DNA is TGTGCCAGCAGTGAACGGGCCGTTAATTCACCCCTCCACTTT. Encoded protein: CASSERAVNSPLHF. The J gene is TRBJ1-6, the V gene TRBV2; D gene ambiguous. The V end was cut by 2 bases, the J end by 6 bases, with 8 bases between. Per the germline V gene, CDR1 is SNHLY and CDR2 is FYNNEI. The CDR3 covers 14 residues.

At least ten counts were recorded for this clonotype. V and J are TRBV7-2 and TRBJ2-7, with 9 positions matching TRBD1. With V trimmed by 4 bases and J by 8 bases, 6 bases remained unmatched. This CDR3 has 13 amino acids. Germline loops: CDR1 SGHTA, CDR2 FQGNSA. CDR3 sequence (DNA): TGTGCCAGCAGCTCCCCGGGACAGGGAAAGCAGTACTTC. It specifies CASSSPGQGKQYF.

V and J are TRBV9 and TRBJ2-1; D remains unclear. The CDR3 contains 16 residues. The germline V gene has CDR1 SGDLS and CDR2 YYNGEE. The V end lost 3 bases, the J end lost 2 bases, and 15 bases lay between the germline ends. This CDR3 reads CASSGSTSRPYNEQFF. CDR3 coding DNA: TGTGCCAGCAGCGGTAGTACGAGCCGGCCCTACAATGAGCAGTTCTTC.

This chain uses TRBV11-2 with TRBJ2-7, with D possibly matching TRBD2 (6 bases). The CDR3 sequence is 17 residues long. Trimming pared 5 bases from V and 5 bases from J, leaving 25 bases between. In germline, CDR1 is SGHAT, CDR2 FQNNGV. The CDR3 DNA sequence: TGTGCCAGCAGCGTAGTACCGTCCGGGGCCCGGAGGGACGAGCAGTACTTC. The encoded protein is CASSVVPSGARRDEQYF.

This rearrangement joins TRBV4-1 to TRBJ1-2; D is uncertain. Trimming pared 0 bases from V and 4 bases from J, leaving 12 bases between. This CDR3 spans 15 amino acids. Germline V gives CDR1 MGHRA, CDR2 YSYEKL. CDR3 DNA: TGCGCCAGCAGCCAAGATCCCGGGTGGGGCTATGGCTACACCTTC. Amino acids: CASSQDPGWGYGYTF.

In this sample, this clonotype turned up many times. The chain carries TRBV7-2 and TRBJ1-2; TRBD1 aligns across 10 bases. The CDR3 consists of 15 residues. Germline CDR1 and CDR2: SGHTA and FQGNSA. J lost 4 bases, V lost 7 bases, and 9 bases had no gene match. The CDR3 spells CASTRGQGVIYGYTF. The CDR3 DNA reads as TGTGCCAGCACCCGAGGACAGGGGGTGATCTATGGCTACACCTTC.

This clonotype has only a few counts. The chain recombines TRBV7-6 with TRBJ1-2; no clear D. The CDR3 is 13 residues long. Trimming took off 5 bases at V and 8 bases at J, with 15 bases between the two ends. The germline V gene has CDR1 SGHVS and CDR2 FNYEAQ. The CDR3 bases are TGTGCCAGCAGCGCACCCCCTGGGGAGGGCTACACCTTC. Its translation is CASSAPPGEGYTF.

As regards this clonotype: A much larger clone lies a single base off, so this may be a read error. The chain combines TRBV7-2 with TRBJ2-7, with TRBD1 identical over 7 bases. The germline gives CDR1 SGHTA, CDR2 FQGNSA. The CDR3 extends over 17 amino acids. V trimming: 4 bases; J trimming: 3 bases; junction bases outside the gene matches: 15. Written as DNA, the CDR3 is TGTGCCAGCAGCTACCTAACCGGACAGGTACGGCTCTACGAGCAGTACTTC. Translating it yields CASSYLTGQVRLYEQYF.

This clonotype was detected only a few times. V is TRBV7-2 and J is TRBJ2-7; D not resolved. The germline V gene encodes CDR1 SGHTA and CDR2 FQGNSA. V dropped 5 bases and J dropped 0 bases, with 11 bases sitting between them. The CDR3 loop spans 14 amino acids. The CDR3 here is CASSAMTLSYEQYF. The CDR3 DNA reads TGTGCCAGCAGCGCAATGACGCTCTCCTACGAGCAGTACTTC. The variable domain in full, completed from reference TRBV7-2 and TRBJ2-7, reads GAGVSQSPSNKVTEKGKDVELRCDPISGHTALYWYRQSLGQGLEFLIYFQGNSAPDKSGLPSDRFSAERTGGSVSTLTIQRTQQEDSAVYLCASSAMTLSYEQYFGPGTRLTVT.

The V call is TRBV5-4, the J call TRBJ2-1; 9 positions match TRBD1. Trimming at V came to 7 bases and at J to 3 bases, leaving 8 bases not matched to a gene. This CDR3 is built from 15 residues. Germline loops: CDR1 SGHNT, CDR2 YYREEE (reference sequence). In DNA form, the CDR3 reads TGTGCCAGCGGAATCGGGGGACAGGGCTACAATGAGCAGTTCTTC. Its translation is CASGIGGQGYNEQFF. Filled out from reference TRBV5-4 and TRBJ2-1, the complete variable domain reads ETGVTQSPTHLIKTRGQQVTLRCSSQSGHNTVSWYQQALGQGPQFIFQYYREEENGRGNFPPRFSGLQFPNYSSELNVNALELDDSALYLCASGIGGQGYNEQFFGPGTRLTVL.

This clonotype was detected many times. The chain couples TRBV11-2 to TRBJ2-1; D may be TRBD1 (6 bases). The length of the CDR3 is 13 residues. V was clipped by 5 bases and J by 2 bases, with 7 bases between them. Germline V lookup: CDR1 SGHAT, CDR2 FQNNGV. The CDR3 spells CASSPGAYNEQFF. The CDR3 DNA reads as TGTGCCAGCAGCCCAGGGGCCTACAATGAGCAGTTCTTC.

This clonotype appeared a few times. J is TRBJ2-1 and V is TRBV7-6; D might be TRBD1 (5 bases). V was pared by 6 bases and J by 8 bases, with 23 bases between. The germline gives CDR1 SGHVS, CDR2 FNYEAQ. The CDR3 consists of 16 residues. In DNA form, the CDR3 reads TGTGCCAGCAGTCCGACGGCAGGGTTAGTAGGGGATGAGCAGTTCTTC. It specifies CASSPTAGLVGDEQFF. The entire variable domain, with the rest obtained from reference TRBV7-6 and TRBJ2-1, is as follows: GAGVSQSPRYKVTKRGQDVALRCDPISGHVSLYWYRQALGQGPEFLTYFNYEAQQDKSGLPNDRFSAERPEGSISTLTIQRTEQRDSAMYRCASSPTAGLVGDEQFFGPGTRLTVL.

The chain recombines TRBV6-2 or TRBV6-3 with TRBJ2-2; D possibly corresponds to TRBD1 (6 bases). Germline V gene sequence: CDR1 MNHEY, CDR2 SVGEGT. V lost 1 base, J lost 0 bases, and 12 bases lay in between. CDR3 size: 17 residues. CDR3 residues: CASSYLVTGANTGELFF. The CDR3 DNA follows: TGTGCCAGCAGTTACTTGGTGACAGGCGCGAACACCGGGGAGCTGTTTTTT.

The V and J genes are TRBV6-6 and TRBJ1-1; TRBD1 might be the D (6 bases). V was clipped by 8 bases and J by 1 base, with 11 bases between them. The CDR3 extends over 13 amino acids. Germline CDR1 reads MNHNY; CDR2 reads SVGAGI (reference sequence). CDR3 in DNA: TGTGCCAGCCCGAAGGGGGGGAACACTGAAGCTTTCTTT. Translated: CASPKGGNTEAFF.

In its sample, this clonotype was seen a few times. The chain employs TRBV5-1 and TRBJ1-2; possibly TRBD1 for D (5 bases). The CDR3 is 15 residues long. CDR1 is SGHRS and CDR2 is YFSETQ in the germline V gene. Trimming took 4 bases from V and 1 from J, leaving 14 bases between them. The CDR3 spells CASSGAGSLNYGYTF. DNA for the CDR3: TGCGCCAGCAGCGGCGCAGGGAGTCTTAACTATGGCTACACCTTC.